The next 24 T cell receptor beta chains were all read from a single sample in a study of OX40 agonist ivuxolimab in advanced cancers. Method: immunoSEQ multiplex PCR; TCRdb's copy keeps in-frame clones and lacks some. The table has more than 80,000 clones, about 89% seen once. This specimen consisted of CD4+ or CD8+ T cells sorted from blood, obtained in a trial of the OX40 agonist ivuxolimab. The source is an adult with an advanced solid tumor such as melanoma, head and neck, liver or kidney cancer.

The chain couples TRBV6-4 to TRBJ1-3; TRBD1 aligns across 7 bases. Germline loops: CDR1 MRHNA, CDR2 SNTAGT. V gave up 0 bases and J gave up 1 base; unmatched junction bases: 9. The CDR3 runs to 18 residues. The CDR3 here is CASSDSRDRRDSGNTIYF. The CDR3 bases are TGTGCCAGCAGTGACTCTCGGGACAGACGGGATTCTGGAAACACCATATATTTT.

This clone was found a few times. The chain combines TRBV5-4 with TRBJ1-1; the D gene is possibly TRBD1 (6 bases). CDR1 is SGHNT, CDR2 YYREEE, per germline (reference sequence). CDR3 size: 14 residues. V lost 4 bases and J lost 1, with 11 bases in between. The CDR3 region is CASSRGQPNTEAFF. In nucleotides, the CDR3 is TGTGCCAGCAGCAGAGGACAGCCGAACACTGAAGCTTTCTTT.

This chain links TRBV5-1 with TRBJ1-2, with 7 bases aligning to TRBD1. V gave up 0 bases and J gave up 8 bases; unmatched junction bases: 10. The V gene's germline CDR1 is SGHRS and CDR2 YFSETQ. This CDR3 region has 15 residues. In DNA form, the CDR3 reads TGCGCCAGCAGCTTGGCCGGGGCAGGGGGTATCGGCTACACCTTC. The encoded protein is CASSLAGAGGIGYTF.

The chain employs TRBV9 and TRBJ2-2; no clear D gene. This CDR3 contains 17 residues. Germline CDR1 is SGDLS and CDR2 is YYNGEE. V lost 1 base and J 1 base, leaving 14 bases between the germline ends. The CDR3 protein is CASSVQGIPGNTGELFF. DNA for the CDR3: TGTGCCAGCAGCGTACAAGGTATTCCAGGGAACACCGGGGAGCTGTTTTTT.

The CDR3: CASSFLTANEQFF. CDR3 coding DNA: TGTGCCAGCAGCTTTTTAACTGCCAATGAGCAGTTCTTC. This chain links TRBV7-2 with TRBJ2-1; D gene unclear. The germline V gene has CDR1 SGHTA and CDR2 FQGNSA. This CDR3 region has 13 residues. V shed 3 bases and J shed 6 bases, with 9 bases lying between them.

CDR3 region: CASSYSPGGPYEQYF. The CDR3 DNA sequence: TGTGCCAGCAGTTACTCTCCTGGGGGCCCCTACGAGCAGTACTTC. The chain couples TRBV6-5 to TRBJ2-7; D is perhaps TRBD1 (6 bases). The length of the CDR3 is 15 residues. The ends were cut back, 0 bases at V and 2 bases at J, with 11 bases in the middle. Germline CDR1 is MNHEY and CDR2 is SVGAGI.

V usage is TRBV10-3 and J usage is TRBJ1-1; 8 positions match TRBD1. J lost 4 bases, V lost 6 bases, and 4 bases had no gene match. The CDR3 runs to 13 residues. Germline V lookup: CDR1 ENHRY, CDR2 SYGVKD. DNA for the CDR3: TGTGCCATCAGGGACAGGGATGGCACTGAAGCTTTCTTT. Protein product: CAIRDRDGTEAFF.

The V gene is TRBV7-8, the J gene TRBJ2-5; unclear D gene. V was pared by 5 bases and J by 2 bases, with 18 bases between. In germline, CDR1 is SGHVS, CDR2 FQNEAQ. The CDR3 has 16 amino acids. CDR3 sequence: CASSSGYAVIQETQYF. CDR3 coding DNA: TGTGCCAGCAGCAGTGGATATGCGGTAATACAAGAGACCCAGTACTTC. The full variable domain, in which reference TRBV7-8 and TRBJ2-5 provide the parts outside the CDR3, is GAGVSQSPRYKVAKRGQDVALRCDPISGHVSLFWYQQALGQGPEFLTYFQNEAQLDKSGLPSDRFFAERPEGSVSTLKIQRTQQEDSAVYLCASSSGYAVIQETQYFGPGTRLLVL.

V gene TRBV7-2 combines with J gene TRBJ2-1; 8 positions match TRBD2. From germline, CDR1 is SGHTA and CDR2 FQGNSA. This CDR3 comprises 15 residues. J was trimmed by 4 bases and V by 5 bases; bases with no gene match: 7. The CDR3 region is CASSTTGGSYNEQFF. As DNA, the CDR3 is TGTGCCAGCAGCACGACGGGAGGGTCGTACAATGAGCAGTTCTTC.

The chain combines TRBV6-5 with TRBJ2-6; D remains unclear. The V and J ends lost 6 bases and 2 bases respectively, with 8 bases between them. The CDR3 totals 14 residues. Germline loops: CDR1 MNHEY, CDR2 SVGAGI. CDR3 bases: TGTGCCAGCAGCCGTGCTACTGGGGCCAACGTCCTGACTTTC. Its translation is CASSRATGANVLTF.

The V call is TRBV5-1, the J call TRBJ1-3; no clear D. Germline CDR1 and CDR2: SGHRS and YFSETQ. This CDR3 has 14 amino acids. The V and J ends lost 0 bases and 4 bases respectively, with 8 bases between them. The CDR3 sequence is CASSLEGTGNTIYF. The CDR3 DNA is TGCGCCAGCAGCTTGGAGGGTACCGGAAACACCATATATTTT.

J is TRBJ2-2 and V is TRBV29-1; possible D gene TRBD1, 6 bases. This CDR3 spans 17 amino acids. Trimming pared 7 bases from V and 5 bases from J, leaving 26 bases between. Germline CDR1 reads SQVTM; CDR2 reads ANQGSEA. The CDR3 DNA reads TGCAGCGCCCAAGCCCCCCCGGGACACTCGAGGACCGGGGAGCTGTTTTTT. Its protein is CSAQAPPGHSRTGELFF.

The chain has TRBV4-3 and TRBJ2-3; no clear D gene. Germline CDR1 LGHNA, CDR2 YSLEER. Trimming shortened V by 1 base and J by 0 bases, and 8 bases separated the two germline ends. The CDR3 covers 15 residues. CDR3 residues: CASSQVTGSTDTQYF. CDR3 sequence (DNA): TGCGCCAGCAGCCAAGTTACCGGGAGCACAGATACGCAGTATTTT.

A single count supports this clone. V is TRBV5-6 and J is TRBJ2-2; weak D call: TRBD1 (5 bases). The germline V and J ends were trimmed by 1 base and 1 base, with 8 bases remaining between them. Germline values: CDR1 SGHDT, CDR2 YYEEEE. This CDR3 region has 15 residues. This chain's CDR3 is CASSLNRKNTGELFF. The CDR3 DNA sequence: TGTGCCAGCAGCTTGAACAGGAAGAACACCGGGGAGCTGTTTTTT.

The chain carries TRBV28 and TRBJ2-7, with 12 bases aligning to TRBD1. The CDR3 has 15 amino acids. Germline CDR1 MDHEN, CDR2 SYDVKM. V shed 6 bases, J shed 7 bases, and the junction held 10 bases outside the gene matches. The CDR3 sequence: CASRTHGTGGREQYF. CDR3 sequence (DNA): TGTGCCAGCAGAACTCACGGGACAGGGGGCCGAGAGCAGTACTTC.

For this clone: One end of the junction is discordant with germline, which a read error may explain. The rearrangement links TRBV7-7 to TRBJ2-5; D tentatively fits TRBD1 or TRBD2 (7 bases each). In germline, CDR1 is SSHAT, CDR2 FNYEAQ (reference sequence). This CDR3 has 15 amino acids. The CDR3 DNA follows: TGTGCTAGCAGCCCTCAGGGGGGGACCCAAGAGACCCAGTACTTC. The encoded protein is CASSPQGGTQETQYF.

The V and J genes are TRBV18 and TRBJ2-3; D perhaps matches TRBD1 (6 bases). The V and J ends lost 2 bases and 0 bases respectively, with 15 bases between them. The CDR3 contains 17 residues. The germline V gene has CDR1 KGHSH and CDR2 LQKENI. The CDR3 bases are TGTGCCAGCTCACCATCTCGGGCAGGGGCTAGCACAGATACGCAGTATTTT. This encodes CASSPSRAGASTDTQYF.

The V and J genes are TRBV9 and TRBJ1-2; the match to TRBD1 covers 7 bases. This CDR3 is 13 amino acids long. CDR1 SGDLS and CDR2 YYNGEE come from the germline V gene. Trimming took 3 bases from V and 6 from J; bases not matched to a gene: 5. CDR3 DNA sequence: TGTGCCAGCAGCGCCCGGGACAGAAATGGCTACACCTTC. Translating gives CASSARDRNGYTF.

The rearrangement joins TRBV7-9 to TRBJ2-5; no definite D call. In germline, CDR1 is SEHNR, CDR2 FQNEAQ (reference sequence). This CDR3 has 13 amino acids. V shed 1 base and J shed 3 bases, with 6 bases lying between them. The CDR3 coding sequence is TGTGCCAGCAGCTTAGACGGAAAAGAGACCCAGTACTTC. This sequence encodes CASSLDGKETQYF.

The V gene is TRBV18, the J gene TRBJ2-5; 8 bases line up with TRBD1. This CDR3 has 13 amino acids. Germline V gene lookup returns CDR1 KGHSH and CDR2 LQKENI. The junction had 4 bases not matched to a gene; V was cut back by 3 bases and J by 7 bases. The chain's CDR3 is CASSPDRVGTQYF. For the CDR3, the DNA is TGTGCCAGCTCACCGGACAGGGTAGGGACCCAGTACTTC.

The genes are TRBV28 and TRBJ1-2; D is unresolved. In germline, CDR1 is MDHEN, CDR2 SYDVKM. Trimming cost V 7 bases and J 7 bases, with 10 bases left between them. This CDR3 comprises 11 residues. This CDR3 reads CASNSNGGYTF. The CDR3 nucleotides read TGTGCCAGCAATTCGAACGGTGGCTACACCTTC.

The J gene is TRBJ1-1, the V gene TRBV9; no definite D call. The V end was cut by 0 bases, the J end by 0 bases, with 9 bases between. This CDR3 comprises 15 residues. Germline loops: CDR1 SGDLS, CDR2 YYNGEE. The CDR3 loop is CASSVGGWLNTEAFF. CDR3 nucleotide sequence: TGTGCCAGCAGCGTAGGGGGTTGGTTGAACACTGAAGCTTTCTTT.

This rearrangement joins TRBV28 to TRBJ1-2; D unclear. The CDR3 covers 15 residues. Germline values: CDR1 MDHEN, CDR2 SYDVKM. Deletions cut 2 bases from V and 2 bases from J, with 12 bases between. The CDR3 spells CASSLIERVNYGYTF. CDR3 sequence (DNA): TGTGCCAGCAGTTTAATAGAAAGGGTGAACTATGGCTACACCTTC.

The rearrangement links TRBV10-1 to TRBJ2-5, with D perhaps matching TRBD1 (6 bases). CDR1 and CDR2 from the germline V gene are WNHNN and SYGVQD (reference sequence). This CDR3 comprises 15 residues. Trimming pared 0 bases from V and 3 bases from J, leaving 11 bases between. For the CDR3, the DNA is TGCGCCAGCAGTGAGTCGTACTCAGGGGAAGAGACCCAGTACTTC. Translation: CASSESYSGEETQYF.